This TCR beta chain came from a study of follicular helper T cells after annual influenza vaccination. Time point defined: 2015-2016 season, pre-vaccination. Before and after seasonal inactivated influenza vaccination, adults gave blood for sorting CD4 subsets for sequencing. This CDR3 has 18 residues. Deletions cut 5 bases from V and 4 bases from J, with 23 bases between. CDR1 is MDHEN, CDR2 SYDVKM, per germline. Assay: immunoSEQ multiplex PCR; the TCRdb copy retains only in-frame clones and omits some. The sample lists about 5,600 clones, over 80% seen once, with around 0.65% in the top ten. Note on this clone: Antigen unknown.

Points from the study as a whole: The much larger non-cTfh compartments may have been undersampled.

This material consisted of CXCR5- memory CD4+ T cells sorted from blood, taken on the day of influenza vaccination. The sequence derives from an adult who received the influenza vaccine. This sequence joins TRBV28 and TRBJ1-4; possible D gene TRBD1, 5 bases. The CDR3 spells CASSGSRDPRAYNEKLFF. The DNA for the CDR3 is TGTGCCAGCAGTGGCTCGAGGGACCCAAGAGCCTATAATGAAAAACTGTTTTTT.